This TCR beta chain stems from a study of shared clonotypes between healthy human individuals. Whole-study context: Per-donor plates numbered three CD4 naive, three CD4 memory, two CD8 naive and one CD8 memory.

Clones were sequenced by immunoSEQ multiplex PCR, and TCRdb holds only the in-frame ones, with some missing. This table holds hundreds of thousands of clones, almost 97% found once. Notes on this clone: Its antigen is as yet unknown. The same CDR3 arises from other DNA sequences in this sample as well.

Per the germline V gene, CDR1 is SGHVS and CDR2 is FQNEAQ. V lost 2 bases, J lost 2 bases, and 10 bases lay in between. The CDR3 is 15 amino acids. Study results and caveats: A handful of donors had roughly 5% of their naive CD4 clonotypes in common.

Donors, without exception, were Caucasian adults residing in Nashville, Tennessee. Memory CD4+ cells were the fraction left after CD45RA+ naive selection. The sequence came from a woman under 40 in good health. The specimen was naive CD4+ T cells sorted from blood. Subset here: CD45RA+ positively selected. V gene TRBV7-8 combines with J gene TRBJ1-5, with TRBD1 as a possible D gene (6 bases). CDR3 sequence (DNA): TGTGCCAGCAGCTTAACAGGGAGCGGCAATCAGCCCCAGCATTTT. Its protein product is CASSLTGSGNQPQHF.